Listed below are T cell receptor beta chains from one sample, sequenced in a study of blood T cell repertoires in COVID-19. Here immunoSEQ multiplex PCR was the method, and the copy in TCRdb shows in-frame clones only, minus some. Here the sample spans under 400,000 clones, roughly 89% being singletons. The sample consisted of peripheral blood. These receptors were collected from a woman in her sixties with COVID-19, enrolled during active disease. Each CDR3 is given with its conserved first and last residue. The order of the fields is CDR3 protein, CDR3 DNA, V gene, clone size, D gene, J gene. A D gene is named only where the DNA matches it firmly. Size tells how often a clone was seen (once, few, many) or the class of an expanded clone, and some rows leave it out.

cdr3_aa: CASSLRTGVATNEKLFF
cdr3_nt: TGTGCCAGCAGCTTGCGCACGGGGGTTGCAACTAATGAAAAACTGTTTTTT
v_call: TRBV5-6
clone_size: -
d_call: -
j_call: TRBJ1-4

cdr3_aa: CARSIEISNQPQHF
cdr3_nt: TGCGCCAGGTCGATAGAGATTAGCAATCAGCCCCAGCATTTT
v_call: TRBV4-1
clone_size: -
d_call: -
j_call: TRBJ1-5

cdr3_aa: CAWSSKQKGQTYHGYTF
cdr3_nt: TGTGCCTGGAGCTCCAAACAAAAGGGACAAACTTATCATGGCTACACCTTC
v_call: TRBV30
clone_size: -
d_call: -
j_call: TRBJ1-2

cdr3_aa: CASTVDRGRPLFEAFF
cdr3_nt: TGTGCCAGCACCGTTGACAGGGGTCGCCCTTTATTTGAAGCTTTCTTT
v_call: TRBV7-9
clone_size: -
d_call: TRBD1
j_call: TRBJ1-1

cdr3_aa: CASSATGGLGNQPQHF
cdr3_nt: TGTGCCAGCAGTGCGACAGGGGGCCTGGGCAATCAGCCCCAGCATTTT
v_call: TRBV28
clone_size: once
d_call: TRBD1
j_call: TRBJ1-5

cdr3_aa: CASSLGDIFVFF
cdr3_nt: TGTGCCAGCAGCTTAGGGGACATCTTCGTCTTCTTT
v_call: TRBV7-9
clone_size: -
d_call: -
j_call: TRBJ1-1

cdr3_aa: CASSQEWGGLKDTEAFF
cdr3_nt: TGTGCCAGCAGCCAAGAGTGGGGGGGCTTGAAGGACACTGAAGCTTTCTTT
v_call: TRBV4-2
clone_size: -
d_call: -
j_call: TRBJ1-1

cdr3_aa: CASSFNRLAFF
cdr3_nt: TGTGCCAGCAGTTTTAATCGGTTGGCTTTCTTT
v_call: TRBV28
clone_size: -
d_call: -
j_call: TRBJ1-1

cdr3_aa: CASSDFRGPEGEQFF
cdr3_nt: TGTGCCAGCTCAGACTTCAGGGGGCCCGAGGGGGAGCAGTTCTTC
v_call: TRBV18
clone_size: -
d_call: TRBD1
j_call: TRBJ2-1

cdr3_aa: CASSLSGRDTIYF
cdr3_nt: TGCGCCAGCAGCTTGTCGGGGAGGGACACCATATATTTT
v_call: TRBV5-1
clone_size: -
d_call: -
j_call: TRBJ1-3

cdr3_aa: CASSSAVGANVLTF
cdr3_nt: TGTGCCAGCAGTTCCGCGGTGGGGGCCAACGTCCTGACTTTC
v_call: TRBV27
clone_size: -
d_call: -
j_call: TRBJ2-6

cdr3_aa: CASSQGFDSPLHF
cdr3_nt: TGTGCCAGCTCACAGGGGTTCGATTCACCCCTCCACTTT
v_call: TRBV18
clone_size: -
d_call: -
j_call: TRBJ1-6

cdr3_aa: CASRGRTGPNTEAFF
cdr3_nt: TGTGCCAGCAGGGGGAGGACAGGGCCGAACACTGAAGCTTTCTTT
v_call: TRBV2
clone_size: -
d_call: TRBD1
j_call: TRBJ1-1

cdr3_aa: CASRDRNSPLHF
cdr3_nt: TGTGCCAGCAGGGACAGAAATTCACCCCTCCACTTT
v_call: TRBV27
clone_size: -
d_call: -
j_call: TRBJ1-6

cdr3_aa: CSATDYNEQFF
cdr3_nt: TGCAGCGCTACAGATTACAATGAGCAGTTCTTC
v_call: TRBV29-1
clone_size: once
d_call: -
j_call: TRBJ2-1

cdr3_aa: CASSITGGNYGYTF
cdr3_nt: TGTGCCAGTAGTATAACAGGGGGAAACTATGGCTACACCTTC
v_call: TRBV19
clone_size: -
d_call: TRBD1
j_call: TRBJ1-2

cdr3_aa: CASRTSGGYEQYF
cdr3_nt: TGTGCCAGTAGGACTAGCGGGGGCTACGAGCAGTACTTC
v_call: TRBV2
clone_size: -
d_call: TRBD2
j_call: TRBJ2-7

cdr3_aa: CASSLYLGAADTQYF
cdr3_nt: TGTGCCAGCAGCTTGTACCTGGGGGCGGCAGATACGCAGTATTTT
v_call: TRBV5-4
clone_size: -
d_call: -
j_call: TRBJ2-3

cdr3_aa: CASLLEGLTSYEQYF
cdr3_nt: TGTGCCAGTCTTTTGGAGGGACTAACTTCCTACGAGCAGTACTTC
v_call: TRBV2
clone_size: few
d_call: TRBD2
j_call: TRBJ2-7

cdr3_aa: CASSLTGLGIRGNLYEQYF
cdr3_nt: TGCGCCAGCAGCTTGACAGGTCTCGGCATAAGGGGGAACCTGTACGAGCAGTACTTC
v_call: TRBV5-1
clone_size: -
d_call: -
j_call: TRBJ2-7

cdr3_aa: CATSDWDRQETQYF
cdr3_nt: TGTGCCACCAGTGATTGGGACAGACAAGAGACCCAGTACTTC
v_call: TRBV24-1
clone_size: -
d_call: TRBD1
j_call: TRBJ2-5

cdr3_aa: CASSIPWTSGNTDTQYF
cdr3_nt: TGTGCCAGTAGTATCCCTTGGACTAGCGGAAACACAGATACGCAGTATTTT
v_call: TRBV19
clone_size: -
d_call: TRBD2
j_call: TRBJ2-3

cdr3_aa: CASSPLPEVGNSPLHF
cdr3_nt: TGTGCCAGCTCACCACTCCCAGAGGTTGGGAATTCACCCCTCCACTTT
v_call: TRBV18
clone_size: -
d_call: -
j_call: TRBJ1-6

cdr3_aa: CASSPTGYSYEQYF
cdr3_nt: TGTGCCAGTAGTCCGACAGGTTACTCCTACGAGCAGTACTTC
v_call: TRBV19
clone_size: -
d_call: -
j_call: TRBJ2-7

cdr3_aa: CAIPSGEYNEQFF
cdr3_nt: TGTGCCATACCCTCCGGGGAGTACAATGAGCAGTTCTTC
v_call: TRBV7-3
clone_size: -
d_call: -
j_call: TRBJ2-1

cdr3_aa: CASTRGTLNYGYTF
cdr3_nt: TGTGCCAGCACCAGGGGGACACTTAACTATGGCTACACCTTC
v_call: TRBV6-5
clone_size: -
d_call: TRBD1
j_call: TRBJ1-2

cdr3_aa: CAWSVYAANYGYTF
cdr3_nt: TGTGCCTGGAGTGTATACGCGGCTAACTATGGCTACACCTTC
v_call: TRBV30
clone_size: -
d_call: -
j_call: TRBJ1-2

cdr3_aa: CASSEMATGTVVRPLHF
cdr3_nt: TGTGCCAGCAGTGAAATGGCCACCGGGACAGTAGTTAGACCCCTCCACTTT
v_call: TRBV25-1
clone_size: -
d_call: TRBD1
j_call: TRBJ1-6

cdr3_aa: CASSIGTGVSYEQYF
cdr3_nt: TGCGCCAGCAGCATCGGCACAGGGGTCTCCTACGAGCAGTACTTC
v_call: TRBV5-1
clone_size: -
d_call: TRBD1
j_call: TRBJ2-7

cdr3_aa: CASSLLGARTRTGELFF
cdr3_nt: TGTGCCAGCAGCCTTTTGGGAGCTAGGACCCGCACCGGGGAGCTGTTTTTT
v_call: TRBV28
clone_size: -
d_call: -
j_call: TRBJ2-2

cdr3_aa: CASALQGTVGTEAFF
cdr3_nt: TGTGCCAGCGCCCTACAGGGGACGGTGGGCACTGAAGCTTTCTTT
v_call: TRBV6-5
clone_size: -
d_call: TRBD1
j_call: TRBJ1-1

cdr3_aa: CASSLRGQGARETQYF
cdr3_nt: TGTGCCAGCAGCCTAAGGGGACAGGGGGCTCGGGAGACCCAGTACTTC
v_call: TRBV7-9
clone_size: -
d_call: TRBD1
j_call: TRBJ2-5

cdr3_aa: CASKVGQGAYGANVLTF
cdr3_nt: TGTGCCAGCAAGGTCGGACAGGGGGCTTATGGGGCCAACGTCCTGACTTTC
v_call: TRBV28
clone_size: once
d_call: TRBD1
j_call: TRBJ2-6

cdr3_aa: CASRPTGGKTYNSPLHF
cdr3_nt: TGTGCCAGCAGACCTACAGGGGGCAAGACCTATAATTCACCCCTCCACTTT
v_call: TRBV14
clone_size: -
d_call: TRBD1
j_call: TRBJ1-6

cdr3_aa: CASTSLQGSWAYNSPLHF
cdr3_nt: TGTGCCAGCACCTCTCTACAGGGGTCCTGGGCTTATAATTCACCCCTCCACTTT
v_call: TRBV28
clone_size: -
d_call: TRBD1
j_call: TRBJ1-6

cdr3_aa: CAWTLGAYSGNTIYF
cdr3_nt: TGTGCCTGGACACTTGGAGCCTACTCTGGAAACACCATATATTTT
v_call: TRBV30
clone_size: -
d_call: -
j_call: TRBJ1-3

cdr3_aa: CASSETAPWVEAFF
cdr3_nt: TGTGCCAGCAGTGAGACAGCGCCTTGGGTTGAAGCTTTCTTT
v_call: TRBV25-1
clone_size: -
d_call: -
j_call: TRBJ1-1